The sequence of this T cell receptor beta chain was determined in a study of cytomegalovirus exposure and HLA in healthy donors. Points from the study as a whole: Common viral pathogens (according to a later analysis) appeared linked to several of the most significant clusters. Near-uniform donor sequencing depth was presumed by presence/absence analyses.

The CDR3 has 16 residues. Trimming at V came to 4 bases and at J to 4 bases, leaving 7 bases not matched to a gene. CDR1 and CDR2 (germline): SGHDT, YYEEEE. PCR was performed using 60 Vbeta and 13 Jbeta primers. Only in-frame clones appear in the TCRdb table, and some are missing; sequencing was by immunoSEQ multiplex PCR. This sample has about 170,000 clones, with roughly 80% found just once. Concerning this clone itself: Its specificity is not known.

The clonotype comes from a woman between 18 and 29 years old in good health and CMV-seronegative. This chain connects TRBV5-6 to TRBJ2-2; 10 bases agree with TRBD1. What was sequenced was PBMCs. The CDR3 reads CASSQDRGRFTGELFF. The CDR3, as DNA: TGTGCCAGCAGCCAGGACAGGGGGAGGTTCACCGGGGAGCTGTTTTTT. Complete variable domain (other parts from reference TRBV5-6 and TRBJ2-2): DAGVTQSPTHLIKTRGQQVTLRCSPKSGHDTVSWYQQALGQGPQFIFQYYEEEERQRGNFPDRFSGHQFPNYSSELNVNALLLGDSALYLCASSQDRGRFTGELFFGEGSRLTVL.